The 28 T cell receptor beta chains below were found in one sample sequenced in a study of T cell changes during pregnancy in multiple sclerosis. Using immunoSEQ multiplex PCR, the repertoire was profiled, and TCRdb retains in-frame clones only, with some absent. The profile shows about 36,000 clones, roughly 93% of them singletons. The sample consisted of CD4+ T cells from peripheral blood mononuclear cells, taken in the first trimester of pregnancy. These receptors came from a female donor with multiple sclerosis, enrolled in a pregnancy study.

V and J are TRBV29-1 and TRBJ2-1, with TRBD2 matching 9 bases. V gave up 3 bases and J gave up 8 bases; unmatched junction bases: 5. This CDR3 has 13 amino acids. Per germline, CDR1 SQVTM and CDR2 ANQGSEA. As DNA, the CDR3 is TGCAGCGTTGACGACAGCGGGGGGCATGAGCAGTTCTTC. This codes for CSVDDSGGHEQFF.

The chain employs TRBV4-2 and TRBJ2-5; 7 bases match TRBD2. This CDR3 has 18 amino acids. From germline, CDR1 is LGHNA and CDR2 YNFKEQ. J gave up 6 bases and V 2 bases, and 18 bases lay outside the gene matches. The CDR3 region is CASSQMSPRGGSKQTQYF. The DNA of the CDR3 is TGTGCCAGCAGCCAAATGTCTCCCCGCGGCGGGAGTAAACAGACCCAGTACTTC.

The chain carries TRBV5-1 and TRBJ2-7; tentative D call: TRBD1 (6 bases). The CDR3 has 15 amino acids. With 4 bases removed from V and 0 bases from J, the gap between germline ends came to 14 bases. Germline CDR1 SGHRS, CDR2 YFSETQ. The CDR3, as DNA: TGCGCCAGCAGCGCCGCGGACAGATCCTCCTACGAGCAGTACTTC. Translating it yields CASSAADRSSYEQYF.

The rearrangement uses TRBV5-5 and TRBJ1-5; D is undetermined. The CDR3 runs 14 residues. Germline V gives CDR1 SGHKS, CDR2 YYEKEE (reference sequence). Trimming took 0 bases from V and 5 from J, leaving 9 bases between them. CDR3 DNA sequence: TGTGCCAGCAGCTTGGAGTCAGGATATCAGCCCCAGCATTTT. It codes for CASSLESGYQPQHF.

V and J are TRBV7-6 and TRBJ2-2, with TRBD1 identical over 9 bases. Germline V CDR1 and CDR2: SGHVS, FNYEAQ. CDR3 length: 16 amino acids. J gave up 2 bases and V 1 base, and 2 bases lay outside the gene matches. DNA for the CDR3: TGTGCCAGCAGCTTAGGGGGACAGGGCAACACCGGGGAGCTGTTTTTT. This gives the protein CASSLGGQGNTGELFF.

The chain uses TRBV15 and TRBJ1-1; TRBD1 aligns across 10 bases. Germline values: CDR1 LNHNV, CDR2 YYDKDF (reference sequence). J was trimmed by 9 bases and V by 0 bases; bases with no gene match: 10. This CDR3 comprises 16 residues. CDR3: CATSRDRTTGGRKAFF. The CDR3 DNA sequence: TGTGCCACCAGCAGAGACCGAACGACAGGGGGCCGAAAAGCTTTCTTT. Complete variable domain (other parts from reference TRBV15 and TRBJ1-1): DAMVIQNPRYQVTQFGKPVTLSCSQTLNHNVMYWYQQKSSQAPKLLFHYYDKDFNNEADTPDNFQSRRPNTSFCFLDIRSPGLGDTAMYLCATSRDRTTGGRKAFFGQGTRLTVV.

The chain joins TRBV5-1 to TRBJ2-2, with D possibly TRBD1 on 6 matching bases. The CDR3 runs 14 residues. Trimming cost V 4 bases and J 6 bases, with 13 bases left between them. Germline V CDR1 and CDR2: SGHRS, YFSETQ. DNA for the CDR3: TGCGCCAGCAGCCTTGCAGGGGTCCCCGGGGAGCTGTTTTTT. This codes for CASSLAGVPGELFF.

The rearrangement uses TRBV30 and TRBJ2-1, with 13 bases identical to TRBD2. The CDR3 is 17 amino acids. In germline, CDR1 is GTSNPN, CDR2 SVGIG (reference sequence). Trimming cost V 1 base and J 6 bases; bases outside gene matches: 9. The chain's CDR3 is CAWSAAKGLAGINEQFF. The CDR3 coding sequence is TGTGCCTGGAGTGCCGCCAAGGGACTAGCGGGAATCAATGAGCAGTTCTTC.

The chain uses TRBV7-2 and TRBJ2-3, with D possibly TRBD1 on 6 matching bases. V lost 6 bases and J 4 bases, leaving 11 bases between the germline ends. CDR3 length: 13 amino acids. CDR1 and CDR2 from the germline V gene are SGHTA and FQGNSA. The CDR3 loop is CASSPDSADTQYF. The CDR3 nucleotides read TGTGCCAGCAGTCCGGACAGCGCAGATACGCAGTATTTT.

The V gene is TRBV5-1, the J gene TRBJ1-1; D not resolved. The V end lost 6 bases, the J end lost 3 bases, and 12 bases lay between the germline ends. This CDR3 has 13 amino acids. The V gene's germline CDR1 is SGHRS and CDR2 YFSETQ. CDR3 region: CASKAIRDTEAFF. The CDR3 coding sequence is TGCGCCAGCAAAGCGATCCGGGACACTGAAGCTTTCTTT.

The chain uses TRBV19 and TRBJ2-1; 9 bases align to TRBD2. CDR1 is LNHDA and CDR2 is SQIVND in the germline V gene (reference sequence). The CDR3 consists of 16 residues. With V trimmed by 4 bases and J by 5 bases, 9 bases remained unmatched. CDR3 region: CASSTAYGLANNEQFF. DNA for the CDR3: TGTGCCAGTAGTACCGCCTACGGACTAGCGAACAATGAGCAGTTCTTC.

This chain links TRBV2 with TRBJ1-1, with TRBD1 matching 9 bases. Germline CDR1 SNHLY, CDR2 FYNNEI. The CDR3 length is 14 residues. J lost 5 bases, V lost 6 bases, and 7 bases had no gene match. CDR3 coding DNA: TGTGCCAGCAGCAGACAGACAGGGGGAACTGAAGCTTTCTTT. Translating gives CASSRQTGGTEAFF.

The chain employs TRBV27 and TRBJ2-7; 7 bases are a match to TRBD1. The CDR3 length is 13 residues. CDR1 and CDR2 from the germline V gene are MNHEY and SMNVEV (reference sequence). V was pared by 3 bases and J by 3 bases, with 2 bases of the junction left unmatched. The CDR3 nucleotides are TGTGCCAGCAGTTTCAACAGGGGCTACGAGCAGTACTTC. The encoded protein is CASSFNRGYEQYF.

This chain joins TRBV28 and TRBJ2-7, with 10 bases aligning to TRBD1. The J segment lost 2 bases and the V segment lost 6 bases, leaving 4 bases of the junction unmatched. CDR1 is MDHEN, CDR2 SYDVKM, per germline. The CDR3 covers 14 residues. The CDR3 DNA reads TGTGCCAGCAGGCTCGGGACAGGGGCCTACGAGCAGTACTTC. Amino acids: CASRLGTGAYEQYF.

This chain joins TRBV9 and TRBJ2-5; 10 bases match TRBD2. With 4 bases clipped from V and 5 bases from J, the junction kept 8 bases outside the gene matches. The CDR3 totals 15 residues. The V gene's germline CDR1 is SGDLS and CDR2 YYNGEE. The CDR3 DNA reads TGTGCCAGCAGCTCTTCTAGCGGGAGATGGGAGACCCAGTACTTC. Encoded protein: CASSSSSGRWETQYF.

CDR3 sequence reads: CATSRVQYNQPQHF. CDR3 sequence (DNA): TGTGCCACCAGCAGAGTACAATACAATCAGCCCCAGCATTTT. V gene TRBV15 combines with J gene TRBJ1-5; no clear D. This CDR3 region has 14 residues. V was trimmed by 1 base and J by 3 bases, leaving 7 bases between them. Germline-derived CDR1 and CDR2 are LNHNV and YYDKDF (reference sequence).

As to this clone: Sequence at one end of the junction differs from germline and may be a read error. The chain recombines TRBV25-1 with TRBJ1-4, with 8 bases that match TRBD1. CDR3 size: 12 residues. The germline V gene has CDR1 MGHDK and CDR2 SYGVNS. This chain's CDR3 is CACRGQTGKLFF. The CDR3, as DNA: TGTGCCTGCAGGGGGCAAACGGGAAAACTGTTTTTT. Looking up the rest from reference TRBV25-1 and TRBJ1-4 gives the full variable domain: EADIYQTPRYLVIGTGKKITLECSQTMGHDKMYWYQQDPGMELHLIHYSYGVNSTEKGDLSSESTVSRIRTEHFPLTLESARPSHTSQYLCACRGQTGKLFFGSGTQLSVL.

The chain employs TRBV19 and TRBJ1-1; 11 positions agree with TRBD1. This CDR3 has 15 amino acids. Germline CDR1 and CDR2: LNHDA and SQIVND (reference sequence). After removal of 3 bases from V and 4 bases from J, the junction contained 4 bases not matched to a gene. CDR3 bases: TGTGCCAGTAGTATTATCGGGACAGGGGGCACTGAAGCTTTCTTT. Translation gives CASSIIGTGGTEAFF.

This rearrangement joins TRBV7-9 to TRBJ2-5; tentatively, D is TRBD2 (6 bases). Trimming removed 5 bases from V and 5 bases from J, with 18 bases in between. This CDR3 comprises 15 residues. Germline CDR1 and CDR2: SEHNR and FQNEAQ (reference sequence). In nucleotides, the CDR3 is TGTGCCAGCAGCCCCGGACTAACGGCTTGGGAGACCCAGTACTTC. Its translation is CASSPGLTAWETQYF.

V and J are TRBV6-1 and TRBJ1-4; weak D call: TRBD1 (6 bases). The CDR3 contains 16 residues. Germline V lookup: CDR1 MNHNS, CDR2 SASEGT. V lost 0 bases to trimming and J lost 7 bases, with 15 bases between them. Here the CDR3 DNA reads TGTGCCAGCAGTGAAGCTCCGCCAGGGGCCTTTGAAAAACTGTTTTTT. It translates to CASSEAPPGAFEKLFF.

This rearrangement joins TRBV6-4 to TRBJ2-2, with D perhaps TRBD2 (5 bases). CDR1 MRHNA and CDR2 SNTAGT come from the germline V gene. The germline V and J ends were trimmed by 0 bases and 3 bases, with 17 bases remaining between them. The CDR3 contains 18 residues. The CDR3 here is CASSDSGRLEGHTGELFF. The CDR3 coding sequence is TGTGCCAGCAGTGACTCTGGGCGGTTAGAGGGCCACACCGGGGAGCTGTTTTTT.

The CDR3 loop reads CAWSVSGDQPQHF. As DNA, the CDR3 is TGTGCCTGGAGTGTCTCAGGGGATCAGCCCCAGCATTTT. This chain uses TRBV30 with TRBJ1-5; possibly TRBD1 for D (6 bases). Between the trimmed V and J ends, which lost 0 bases and 5 bases, there was a span of 8 bases. Germline V CDR1 and CDR2: GTSNPN, SVGIG (reference sequence). The length of the CDR3 is 13 residues.

The gene calls are TRBV15 and TRBJ1-5, with D perhaps TRBD1 (5 bases). V gave up 3 bases and J gave up 5 bases, with 17 bases separating them. Germline V CDR1 and CDR2: LNHNV, YYDKDF (reference sequence). The CDR3 totals 16 residues. The CDR3 DNA reads TGTGCCACCAGCAGGGTAGTACGGGGGATCCATCAGCCCCAGCATTTT. It is translated as CATSRVVRGIHQPQHF.

V and J are TRBV7-2 and TRBJ1-1, with no clear D. V lost 5 bases, J lost 1 base, and 8 bases lay in between. Looked up from germline, CDR1 is SGHTA and CDR2 is FQGNSA. The length of the CDR3 is 13 residues. The CDR3 sequence is CASSQNRNTEAFF. As DNA, the CDR3 is TGTGCCAGCAGCCAAAACAGGAACACTGAAGCTTTCTTT.

The chain employs TRBV5-4 and TRBJ2-5, with 8 bases matching TRBD2. The CDR3 spans 15 residues. V gave up 4 bases and J gave up 5 bases; unmatched junction bases: 10. Germline assignment: CDR1 SGHNT and CDR2 YYREEE (reference sequence). As DNA, the CDR3 is TGTGCCAGCAGCCTTGGACTAGCAAGCGGGGAGACCCAGTACTTC. Translation: CASSLGLASGETQYF.

A single count supports this clone. The chain couples TRBV9 to TRBJ2-2, with 10 bases that match TRBD2. The germline V gene encodes CDR1 SGDLS and CDR2 YYNGEE. The trim removed 0 bases at V and 7 bases at J, leaving 9 bases unmatched. The CDR3 runs 17 residues. The CDR3 region has the DNA TGTGCCAGCAGCGTAGAACCTAGCGGGAGCCCTATCGGGGAGCTGTTTTTT. It encodes CASSVEPSGSPIGELFF. The full variable domain, its missing parts supplied by reference TRBV9 and TRBJ2-2, is DSGVTQTPKHLITATGQRVTLRCSPRSGDLSVYWYQQSLDQGLQFLIQYYNGEERAKGNILERFSAQQFPDLHSELNLSSLELGDSALYFCASSVEPSGSPIGELFFGEGSRLTVL.

The chain employs TRBV6-1 and TRBJ2-7, with a possible D match to TRBD2 (5 bases). The CDR3 loop spans 12 amino acids. The germline CDR1 and CDR2 sequences are MNHNS and SASEGT. V was cut by 0 bases and J by 5 bases, with 5 bases left in between. Written as DNA, the CDR3 is TGTGCCAGCAGTGAAGCGAGGGACGAGCAGTACTTC. It is translated as CASSEARDEQYF.

The chain employs TRBV5-4 and TRBJ2-3; D might be TRBD2 (5 bases). Deletions cut 1 base from V and 11 bases from J, with 11 bases between. Germline CDR1 is SGHNT and CDR2 is YYREEE (reference sequence). The CDR3 spans 12 residues. The CDR3 coding sequence is TGTGCCAGCAGCTTGAGGAACGGAGGGCAGTATTTT. Its protein product is CASSLRNGGQYF.